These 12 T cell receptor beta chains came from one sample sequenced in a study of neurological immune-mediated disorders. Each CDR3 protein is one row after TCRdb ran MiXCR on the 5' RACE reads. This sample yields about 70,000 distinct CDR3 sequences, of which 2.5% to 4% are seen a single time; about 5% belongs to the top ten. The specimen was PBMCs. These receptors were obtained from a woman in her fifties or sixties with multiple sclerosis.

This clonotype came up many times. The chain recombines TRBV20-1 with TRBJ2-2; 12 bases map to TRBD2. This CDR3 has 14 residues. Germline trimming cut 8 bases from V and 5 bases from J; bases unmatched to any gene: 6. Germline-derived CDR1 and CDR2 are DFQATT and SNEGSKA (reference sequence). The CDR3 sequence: CSTWTSGTTGELFF. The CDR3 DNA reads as TGCAGTACATGGACTAGCGGGACTACCGGGGAGCTGTTTTTT.

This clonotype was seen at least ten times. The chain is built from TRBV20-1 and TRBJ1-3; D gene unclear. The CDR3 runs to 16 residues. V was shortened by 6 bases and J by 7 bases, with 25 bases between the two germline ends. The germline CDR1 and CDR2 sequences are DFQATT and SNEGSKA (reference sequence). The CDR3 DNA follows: TGCAGTGCGCCGACACGGATGGTCGGTGAGGTCAACACCATATATTTT. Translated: CSAPTRMVGEVNTIYF.

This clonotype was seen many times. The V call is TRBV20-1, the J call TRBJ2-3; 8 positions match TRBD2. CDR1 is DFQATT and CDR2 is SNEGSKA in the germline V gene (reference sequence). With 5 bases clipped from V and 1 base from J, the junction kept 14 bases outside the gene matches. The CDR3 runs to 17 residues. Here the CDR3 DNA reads TGCAGTGCTCCCCCCGCGGGAGGAGTTGAGGGCACAGATACGCAGTATTTT. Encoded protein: CSAPPAGGVEGTDTQYF.

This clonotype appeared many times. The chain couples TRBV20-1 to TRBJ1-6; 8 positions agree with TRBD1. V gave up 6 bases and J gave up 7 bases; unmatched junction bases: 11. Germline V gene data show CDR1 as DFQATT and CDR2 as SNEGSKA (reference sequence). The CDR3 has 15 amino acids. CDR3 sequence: CSAGVPQGANSPLHF. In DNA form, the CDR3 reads TGCAGTGCAGGGGTACCCCAGGGGGCAAATTCACCCCTCCACTTT.

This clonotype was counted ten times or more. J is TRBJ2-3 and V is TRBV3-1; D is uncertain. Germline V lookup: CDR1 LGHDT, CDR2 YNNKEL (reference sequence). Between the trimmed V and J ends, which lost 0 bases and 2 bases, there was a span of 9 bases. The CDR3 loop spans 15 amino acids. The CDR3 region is CASSQDPDDTDTQYF. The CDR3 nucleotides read TGTGCCAGCAGCCAAGACCCGGACGACACAGATACGCAGTATTTT.

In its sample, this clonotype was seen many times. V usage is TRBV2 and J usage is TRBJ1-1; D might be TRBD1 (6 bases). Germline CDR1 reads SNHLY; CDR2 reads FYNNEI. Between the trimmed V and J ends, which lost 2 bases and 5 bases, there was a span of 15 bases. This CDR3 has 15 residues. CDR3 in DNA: TGTGCCAGCAGTGAATGGGGGGCCGGGGGAACTGAAGCTTTCTTT. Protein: CASSEWGAGGTEAFF. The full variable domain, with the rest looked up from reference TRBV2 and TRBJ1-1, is EPEVTQTPSHQVTQMGQEVILRCVPISNHLYFYWYRQILGQKVEFLVSFYNNEISEKSEIFDDQFSVERPDGSNFTLKIRSTKLEDSAMYFCASSEWGAGGTEAFFGQGTRLTVV.

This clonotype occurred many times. CDR3 protein: CATGHGGEDTGELFF. In DNA, the CDR3 is TGTGCCACCGGGCATGGGGGCGAGGACACCGGGGAGCTGTTTTTT. V usage is TRBV24-1 and J usage is TRBJ2-2, with a possible D match to TRBD1 (6 bases). The CDR3 runs to 15 residues. Germline values: CDR1 KGHDR, CDR2 SFDVKD. Trimming removed 9 bases from V and 3 bases from J, with 16 bases in between.

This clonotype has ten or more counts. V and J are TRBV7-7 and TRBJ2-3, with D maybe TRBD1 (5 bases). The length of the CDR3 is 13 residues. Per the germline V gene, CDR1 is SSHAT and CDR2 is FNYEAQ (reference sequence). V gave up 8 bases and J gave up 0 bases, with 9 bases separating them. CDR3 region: CASGAGSTDTQYF. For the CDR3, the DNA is TGTGCCAGCGGGGCAGGGAGCACAGATACGCAGTATTTT.

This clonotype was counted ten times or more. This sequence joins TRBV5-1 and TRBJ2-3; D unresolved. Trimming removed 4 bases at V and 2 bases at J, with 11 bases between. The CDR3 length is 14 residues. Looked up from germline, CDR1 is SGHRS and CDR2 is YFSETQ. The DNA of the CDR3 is TGCGCCAGCAGCCCAGAAAGACCCACAGATACGCAGTATTTT. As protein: CASSPERPTDTQYF.

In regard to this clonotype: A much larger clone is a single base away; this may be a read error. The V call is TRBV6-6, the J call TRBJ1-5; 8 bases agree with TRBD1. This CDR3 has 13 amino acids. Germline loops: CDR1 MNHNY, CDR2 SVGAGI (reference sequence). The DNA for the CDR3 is TGTGCCAGCAGAGAACAGGGGGTGGAGACCCAGAATTTT. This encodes CASREQGVETQNF.

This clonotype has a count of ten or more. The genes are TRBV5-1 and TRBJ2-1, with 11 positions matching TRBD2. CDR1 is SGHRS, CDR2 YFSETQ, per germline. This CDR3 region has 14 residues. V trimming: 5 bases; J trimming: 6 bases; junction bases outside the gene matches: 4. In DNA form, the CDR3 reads TGCGCCAGCAGAGGGACTAGCGGAACCAATGAGCAGTTCTTC. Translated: CASRGTSGTNEQFF.

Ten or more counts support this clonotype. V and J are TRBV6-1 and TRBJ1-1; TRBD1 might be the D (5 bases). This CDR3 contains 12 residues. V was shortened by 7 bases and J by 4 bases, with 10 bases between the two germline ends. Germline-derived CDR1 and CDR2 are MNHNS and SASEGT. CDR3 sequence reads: CASTRGVTEAFF. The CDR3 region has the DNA TGTGCCAGCACTAGGGGAGTCACTGAAGCTTTCTTT.